These 14 T cell receptor beta chains originate from one sample sequenced in a study of control samples from healthy donors and cancer patients. Repertoires were generated with immunoSEQ multiplex PCR, while TCRdb's copy carries only in-frame clones and drops some. The table includes about 48,000 clones, nearly 95% detected once. Input material: PBMCs. The receptors originated from a woman aged 50 to 60 with head and neck cancer.

The chain is built from TRBV18 and TRBJ2-3; 11 bases align to TRBD2. The V segment lost 6 bases and the J segment 5 bases; nucleotides outside the gene matches: 13. The germline CDR1 and CDR2 sequences are KGHSH and LQKENI. The CDR3 is made up of 17 amino acids. CDR3 DNA sequence: TGTGCCAGCTCCCAACCAGAGACTAGCGGGACGAGAGATACGCAGTATTTT. Protein: CASSQPETSGTRDTQYF.

The chain carries TRBV5-1 and TRBJ2-3; TRBD2 matches 9 bases. The ends lost 0 bases at V and 2 bases at J; junction bases unmatched: 10. This CDR3 comprises 18 residues. Germline CDR1 reads SGHRS; CDR2 reads YFSETQ. This CDR3 is CASSLAGVAGDLTDTQYF. For the CDR3, the DNA is TGCGCCAGCAGCTTGGCCGGGGTAGCGGGGGACCTCACAGATACGCAGTATTTT.

Only one count was recorded for this clone. The V gene is TRBV12-5, the J gene TRBJ2-3, with D perhaps matching TRBD1 (6 bases). The CDR3 length is 16 residues. V was shortened by 5 bases and J by 2 bases, with 17 bases between the two germline ends. CDR1 and CDR2 from the germline V gene are LGHNT and FRNRAP. CDR3 amino acids: CASGPQDRSVTDTQYF. CDR3 DNA: TGTGCTAGTGGTCCGCAAGACAGGTCAGTCACAGATACGCAGTATTTT. Based on the CDR3 plus reference TRBV12-5 and TRBJ2-3, the full variable domain is DARVTQTPRHKVTEMGQEVTMRCQPILGHNTVFWYRQTMMQGLELLAYFRNRAPLDDSGMPKDRFSAEMPDATLATLKIQPSEPRDSAVYFCASGPQDRSVTDTQYFGPGTRLTVL.

The rearrangement links TRBV19 to TRBJ1-5, with a weak D call TRBD1 (5 bases). V lost 5 bases to trimming and J lost 4 bases, with 9 bases between them. The CDR3 loop spans 13 amino acids. Germline CDR1 LNHDA, CDR2 SQIVND (reference sequence). CDR3 in DNA: TGTGCCAGTAGTTCCAGGGAGAATCAGCCCCAGCATTTT. Translating gives CASSSRENQPQHF.

This sequence joins TRBV28 and TRBJ2-1; TRBD1 or TRBD2 may be the D gene (5 bases each). Germline V gene lookup returns CDR1 MDHEN and CDR2 SYDVKM. The CDR3 has 12 amino acids. V was pared by 7 bases and J by 7 bases, with 11 bases between. In DNA, the CDR3 is TGTGCCAGCAAACGTGAGGGGAATGAGCAGTTCTTC. It specifies CASKREGNEQFF.

This clone was counted only a few times. The chain employs TRBV2 and TRBJ2-5, with 15 bases identical to TRBD2. The germline V gene has CDR1 SNHLY and CDR2 FYNNEI. With V trimmed by 6 bases and J by 4 bases, 9 bases remained unmatched. The length of the CDR3 is 17 residues. Here the CDR3 reads CASSYRTSGGATETQYF. The CDR3 nucleotides are TGTGCCAGCAGCTACCGGACTAGCGGGGGGGCCACAGAGACCCAGTACTTC. Filled out from reference TRBV2 and TRBJ2-5, the complete variable domain reads EPEVTQTPSHQVTQMGQEVILRCVPISNHLYFYWYRQILGQKVEFLVSFYNNEISEKSEIFDDQFSVERPDGSNFTLKIRSTKLEDSAMYFCASSYRTSGGATETQYFGPGTRLLVL.

The count of this clone is one. The rearrangement uses TRBV25-1 and TRBJ2-3, with D possibly TRBD1 on 5 matching bases. Germline V gene lookup returns CDR1 MGHDK and CDR2 SYGVNS. This CDR3 comprises 14 residues. V gave up 5 bases and J gave up 3 bases, with 12 bases separating them. The CDR3 nucleotides read TGTGCCAGCAGTCCGCATAAGGGGACAGATACGCAGTATTTT. It encodes CASSPHKGTDTQYF.

V usage is TRBV15 and J usage is TRBJ1-3, with a tentative D call TRBD1 (5 bases). Per the germline V gene, CDR1 is LNHNV and CDR2 is YYDKDF (reference sequence). V was clipped by 3 bases and J by 5 bases, with 11 bases between them. The CDR3 extends over 14 amino acids. DNA for the CDR3: TGTGCCACCAGCAGCCCAGGGATCCGAAACACCATATATTTT. This gives the protein CATSSPGIRNTIYF. Based on the CDR3 plus reference TRBV15 and TRBJ1-3, the full variable domain is DAMVIQNPRYQVTQFGKPVTLSCSQTLNHNVMYWYQQKSSQAPKLLFHYYDKDFNNEADTPDNFQSRRPNTSFCFLDIRSPGLGDTAMYLCATSSPGIRNTIYFGEGSWLTVV.

V is TRBV23-1 and J is TRBJ2-7, with TRBD2 as a possible D gene (5 bases). TRBV23-1 is treated as an ORF (open reading frame) with a function not yet certain. The CDR3 loop spans 15 amino acids. The V and J ends lost 1 base and 2 bases respectively, with 12 bases between them. The CDR3 sequence is CASSQLGGRPYEQYF. As DNA, the CDR3 is TGCGCCAGCAGTCAATTAGGCGGGCGTCCCTACGAGCAGTACTTC.

As to this clone: Other DNA sequences from this sample encode an identical CDR3 as well. The CDR3 nucleotides are TGTGCCAGCAGTGAGGGTGGGGGAGGAGAGACCCAGTACTTC. Translated: CASSEGGGGETQYF. The rearrangement joins TRBV2 to TRBJ2-5, with a weak D call TRBD2 (6 bases). This CDR3 has 14 amino acids. V dropped 3 bases and J dropped 4 bases, with 12 bases sitting between them. In germline, CDR1 is SNHLY, CDR2 FYNNEI.

V usage is TRBV11-2 and J usage is TRBJ2-1, with 12 bases fitting TRBD2. J lost 6 bases, V lost 5 bases, and 8 bases had no gene match. The CDR3 has 16 residues. Germline V gene lookup returns CDR1 SGHAT and CDR2 FQNNGV. CDR3 protein: CASSIKLAGGGNEQFF. CDR3 nucleotides: TGTGCCAGCAGCATAAAACTAGCGGGAGGTGGCAATGAGCAGTTCTTC.

This chain connects TRBV10-1 to TRBJ1-1; D uncertain. CDR3 length equals 13 residues. Per germline, CDR1 WNHNN and CDR2 SYGVQD (reference sequence). V was pared by 4 bases and J by 1 base, with 7 bases between. In nucleotides, the CDR3 is TGCGCCAGCAGTGCCAAGCAGAACACTGAAGCTTTCTTT. Amino acids: CASSAKQNTEAFF.

This chain joins TRBV25-1 and TRBJ1-1, with TRBD1 as a possible D gene (6 bases). The V end lost 2 bases, the J end lost 6 bases, and 16 bases lay between the germline ends. The CDR3 spans 15 residues. Looked up from germline, CDR1 is MGHDK and CDR2 is SYGVNS. CDR3 loop: CASSENLGASAEAFF. In DNA, the CDR3 is TGTGCCAGCAGTGAAAATCTGGGGGCTAGCGCTGAAGCTTTCTTT.

This clone showed up just a few times. The chain is built from TRBV28 and TRBJ1-6; tentative D call: TRBD1 (6 bases). Germline CDR1 and CDR2: MDHEN and SYDVKM. This CDR3 comprises 16 residues. Trimming took off 2 bases at V and 5 bases at J, with 13 bases between the two ends. In nucleotides, the CDR3 is TGTGCCAGCAGTTTAACGGGGGGCGAGGATAATTCACCCCTCCACTTT. This translates into CASSLTGGEDNSPLHF.